The clone carrying this T cell receptor beta chain was observed a handful of times. This sample was included in a study of naive and memory T cell subsets. Germline lookup yields CDR1 SGHRS and CDR2 YFSETQ. The CDR3 spans 16 residues. Trimming removed 4 bases from V and 0 bases from J, with 14 bases in between. TCR cDNA received a 3' ligated oligonucleotide that carried a UMI. Whole blood, 2.5 ml, came from adult healthy volunteers. Cells were not sorted; total RNA input targeted roughly 1 to 1000 ng. Ligated cDNA underwent four rounds of PCR with nested alpha and beta constant region primers and SP2. For blood and skin samples, reverse transcription used TCR alpha and beta constant primers. TCRdb fed the 5' RACE reads into MiXCR, producing one record per CDR3 protein. The sample lists some 60,000 distinct CDR3 sequences, 6% to 8.5% occurring once.

V and J are TRBV5-1 and TRBJ1-5; D is unclear. The clonotype originates from a female donor in good health. CDR3 coding DNA: TGCGCCAGCAGCGAGAACGGGCTTTATAGCAATCAGCCCCAGCATTTT. Translating it yields CASSENGLYSNQPQHF. The whole variable domain, remainder taken from reference TRBV5-1 and TRBJ1-5, is KAGVTQTPRYLIKTRGQQVTLSCSPISGHRSVSWYQQTPGQGLQFLFEYFSETQRNKGNFPGRFSGRQFSNSRSEMNVSTLELGDSALYLCASSENGLYSNQPQHFGDGTRLSIL.